The T cell receptor beta chain described here comes from a study of cytomegalovirus exposure and HLA in healthy donors (dated by TCRdb to about 2017). For context, the study as a whole: According to an earlier analysis of a few hundred of the donors, roughly 180 million T cells yielded roughly 110 million unique TCR beta sequences and about 300 Gb of sequence data. Roughly 300 gigabases of sequencing data and roughly 81 million unique TCR sequences made up an early release that covered approximately 650 HLA-typed donors. Of the roughly 410 genotyped donors, less than 90% were placed in the genetic ancestry cluster associated with self-reported Caucasian donors. The study was designed to test whether signatures of past pathogen exposure could be identified by cataloging public T cell receptors. Using immunosequencing, the study profiled T cell repertoires from 550 to 750 subjects and related those repertoires to cytomegalovirus serostatus. Along with the roughly 700-subject first cohort, a separate validation cohort of approximately 110 different subjects was used. The study combined high-throughput TCR immunosequencing, statistical association of individual TCRs with disease status, and machine learning to predict cytomegalovirus infection status. A later analysis re-analyzed previously published TCR beta repertoires from approximately 700 donors and added high-resolution HLA genotyping to study TCR occurrence patterns. Rather than drawing on any new phenotypic data, the later analysis identified candidate immune exposures from TCR beta sequences and the way those sequences occurred across donors. An earlier analysis of some 500 of the donors used high-throughput TCR beta sequencing to judge whether each TCR beta V gene segment behaved as functional or pseudogenic. Donor age, sex, ethnicity and CMV serostatus were collected together with the repertoire data. In a later genetic analysis, genome-wide SNP genotypes for about three fifths of the 666 donors were used, and that subset was treated as a discovery cohort. All discovery cohort repertoires had been generated on a single sequencing platform. Class I and class II HLA loci were covered by the typing at four-digit resolution. Typing coverage differed by locus: A, B, C, DRB1 and DQB1 were typed in about 629-640 donors, DQA1 in 522, DPA1 in approximately 600, and DPB1 in approximately 450. Because of strong linkage in the cohort, roughly five DR-DQ haplotypes were treated as single units for association and clustering. Among roughly 400 genotyped donors of the cohort, an average of approximately 200,000 unique TCR beta nucleotide sequences was sequenced per donor, of which approximately 19% were non-productive. What the study reported, not specific to this receptor: In vitro tests confirmed that a few of the cytomegalovirus-associated TCR beta chains recognize cytomegalovirus antigens. In a later genetic analysis, a missense DCLRE1C variant was associated with V-gene and J-gene trimming of TCR beta chains, and the association was replicated in an independent cohort. Strong co-occurrence of HLA alleles, especially DR and DQ, made assigning TCR associations to individual alleles difficult. Some IMGT-functional V segments, including TRBV6-2 and TRBV6-3, could not be distinguished by the 87-base-pair reads and were therefore excluded. According to a later genetic analysis, donors in an Asian-associated ancestry cluster had fewer N-insertions in productive TCRs than the approximately 690-donor mean. A cluster of highly shared sequence variants was judged likely to be a technical artifact of the sequencing pipeline. Immune exposure information for the cohort was limited to CMV serostatus. Linkage disequilibrium might explain the correlated functional status among segregating V segments, but an unknown experimental factor could not be excluded. According to a later analysis, TCR association rates differed among HLA loci, with DRB1 alleles showing the most associated TCRs and HLA-C alleles showing the fewest. At a false discovery rate of 0.05, a later analysis linked some 17,000 TCR beta sequences to specific HLA alleles. HLA typing was unavailable for some donors at each locus, so association tests used only the typed subset. While some public TCRs were present in many individuals, most TCR sequences turned up only very rarely across donors. Around 16 rarely observed V segments, including chromosome 9 orphons, were excluded from the earlier analysis of approximately 500 of the donors because counts were too low. A later analysis found that most CMV-associated TCR beta chains appeared HLA-restricted, with HLA associations seemingly driven largely by CMV exposure. The classifier was reported to diagnose cytomegalovirus status with high specificity and sensitivity in both the original and validation cohorts. In the study, 164 TCR beta chains were listed as associated with cytomegalovirus. The authors suggested that the approach could potentially be generalized to other disease states and immunological phenotypes. The cohort was sequenced for TCR beta chains only, and without alpha or paired-chain data the features that could be detected were limited. A further reported finding was that TCR beta sequences accurately predicted the HLA-A and HLA-B alleles for most subjects in the first cohort. In a later analysis, several top co-occurrence clusters were reported to appear linked to parvovirus B19, influenza, CMV and Epstein-Barr virus. In an earlier analysis of about 600 of the donors, most TCR beta V segments appeared in productive rearrangements about 90% or about 30% of the time, broadly matching IMGT annotations. The presence/absence analyses assumed that sequencing depth was roughly uniform across donors, and that assumption may not be true. In a later analysis, HLA-associated TCR beta chains were found to be more clonally expanded and to have lower generation probabilities than equally common non-associated chains.

In the case of this clone: The specificity of this receptor is unknown. No qualities accompany the bases; no much larger clone lies one base away. The identical CDR3 is also encoded by other nucleotide sequences in the sample.

After removal of 7 bases from V and 7 bases from J, the junction retains 10 bases not matched to a gene. The CDR3 contains 14 residues, cysteine and phenylalanine counted. Only the CDR3 DNA is retained, 42 bases long and in frame from the first base. Based on the germline V gene (reference sequence), the CDR1 and CDR2 sequences are LNHDA and SQIVND. In total, about 650 healthy bone marrow donors made up the cohort. All cohort members were sampled while nominally healthy, although unrecorded immune exposures were likely present. The donor was CMV seropositive and belonged to the group of 250 to 300 seropositive cohort members. Every donor gave a peripheral blood sample, and the peripheral blood mononuclear cells from that sample were used for TCR beta sequencing. Genomic DNA was extracted from the blood cell samples with the Qiagen DNeasy Blood Extraction Kit. The library was obtained by the immunoSEQ multiplex PCR assay. The multiplex PCR relied on a mix of 60 forward primers for TCR Vbeta segments and 13 reverse primers for TCR Jbeta segments. Amplification of the CDR3 region of rearranged TCR beta genes was performed with a multiplex PCR assay on genomic DNA. Amplified TCR beta libraries were sequenced as 87-base-pair reads on the Illumina HiSeq System. In the original analysis: A later analysis tallied about 77 million unique TCR beta chains across the 650 to 750 repertoires, and some 10 million of those chains were shared by two or more donors. A nearest-neighbor algorithm error-corrected the raw reads and collapsed the reads into unique sequences, merging closely related sequences to remove PCR and sequencing errors. Alignment of CDR3 sequences to IMGT reference sequences was used to assign V, D and J gene segments. Each retained sequence needed at least a six-nucleotide match to both a V gene segment and a J gene segment. Rearrangements were called productive when the CDR3 lacked stop codons and stayed in frame with V and J; all others were non-productive. CDR3 was defined by IMGT convention, running from the second conserved V-encoded cysteine to the conserved J-encoded phenylalanine. The earlier analysis of a few hundred of the donors excluded sequences that lacked an unambiguous match to a single V gene segment. In an earlier analysis of about 590 of the donors, a V segment was called functional when productive rearrangements were above 56.7%, and segregating when the standard deviation between donors exceeded 5%. A statistical classification framework was built for diagnosing cytomegalovirus status from the catalog of TCR beta chain sequences. In a later analysis, TCR nucleotide sequences were compared against IMGT/GENE-DB human TR gene sequences so that V and J genes could be assigned. A later analysis assigned CDR3 sequences and most-parsimonious VDJ recombination scenarios with the TCRdist pipeline. In a later analysis, each TCR beta chain was defined by its CDR3 amino acid sequence together with its V-gene family, and reads lacking a unique V-gene family were excluded. As a way to deal with suspected cross-contamination and a sequencing artifact, a later analysis dropped nearly 600 nucleotide sequences that were highly shared and had low generation probability. In a later analysis, a clonal expansion index for each public chain was calculated from normalized within-repertoire ranks of inferred template counts. In a later analysis, generation probabilities were computed using a VDJ recombination model fitted to out-of-frame rearrangements, and the results were checked against IGoR. A later analysis scored TCR-TCR, TCR-HLA and TCR-CMV co-occurrence with hypergeometric tests, applying a repertoire-size bias correction to TCR pairs. In a later analysis, false discovery rates were estimated by permuting HLA or CMV assignments 20 times. In a later analysis, co-occurring TCRs were grouped with DBSCAN, and TCRdist sequence similarity was added when clustering was performed within HLA-allele-positive subsets. For co-occurrence clustering, repertoires with fewer than 30,000 or more than 120,000 public chains were excluded, along with several repertoires with anomalous nucleotide sharing. TCRdb took over this immuneACCESS table, retaining in-frame rearrangements with V and J assigned. Such tables are incomplete; in checked studies, under half of the missing clones stem from an unresolved V gene, and the remainder is unexplained. Clone size and V and J calls were adopted from that table, with D and trimming inferred from the DNA. In all, the sample holds about 180,000 clones, and 76% of those were seen once. The biggest ten clones account for 2% to 2.5% of the sample.

The chain uses TRBV19 and TRBJ1-2; TRBD1 matches 9 bases in the middle. The sequence came from a woman in her thirties in good health and CMV-seropositive. Sequencing was performed on PBMCs. Here is the DNA: TGTGCCAGTACCCGGTCCCGGGACAGGGTTGGCTACACCTTC. Its amino acids are CASTRSRDRVGYTF.